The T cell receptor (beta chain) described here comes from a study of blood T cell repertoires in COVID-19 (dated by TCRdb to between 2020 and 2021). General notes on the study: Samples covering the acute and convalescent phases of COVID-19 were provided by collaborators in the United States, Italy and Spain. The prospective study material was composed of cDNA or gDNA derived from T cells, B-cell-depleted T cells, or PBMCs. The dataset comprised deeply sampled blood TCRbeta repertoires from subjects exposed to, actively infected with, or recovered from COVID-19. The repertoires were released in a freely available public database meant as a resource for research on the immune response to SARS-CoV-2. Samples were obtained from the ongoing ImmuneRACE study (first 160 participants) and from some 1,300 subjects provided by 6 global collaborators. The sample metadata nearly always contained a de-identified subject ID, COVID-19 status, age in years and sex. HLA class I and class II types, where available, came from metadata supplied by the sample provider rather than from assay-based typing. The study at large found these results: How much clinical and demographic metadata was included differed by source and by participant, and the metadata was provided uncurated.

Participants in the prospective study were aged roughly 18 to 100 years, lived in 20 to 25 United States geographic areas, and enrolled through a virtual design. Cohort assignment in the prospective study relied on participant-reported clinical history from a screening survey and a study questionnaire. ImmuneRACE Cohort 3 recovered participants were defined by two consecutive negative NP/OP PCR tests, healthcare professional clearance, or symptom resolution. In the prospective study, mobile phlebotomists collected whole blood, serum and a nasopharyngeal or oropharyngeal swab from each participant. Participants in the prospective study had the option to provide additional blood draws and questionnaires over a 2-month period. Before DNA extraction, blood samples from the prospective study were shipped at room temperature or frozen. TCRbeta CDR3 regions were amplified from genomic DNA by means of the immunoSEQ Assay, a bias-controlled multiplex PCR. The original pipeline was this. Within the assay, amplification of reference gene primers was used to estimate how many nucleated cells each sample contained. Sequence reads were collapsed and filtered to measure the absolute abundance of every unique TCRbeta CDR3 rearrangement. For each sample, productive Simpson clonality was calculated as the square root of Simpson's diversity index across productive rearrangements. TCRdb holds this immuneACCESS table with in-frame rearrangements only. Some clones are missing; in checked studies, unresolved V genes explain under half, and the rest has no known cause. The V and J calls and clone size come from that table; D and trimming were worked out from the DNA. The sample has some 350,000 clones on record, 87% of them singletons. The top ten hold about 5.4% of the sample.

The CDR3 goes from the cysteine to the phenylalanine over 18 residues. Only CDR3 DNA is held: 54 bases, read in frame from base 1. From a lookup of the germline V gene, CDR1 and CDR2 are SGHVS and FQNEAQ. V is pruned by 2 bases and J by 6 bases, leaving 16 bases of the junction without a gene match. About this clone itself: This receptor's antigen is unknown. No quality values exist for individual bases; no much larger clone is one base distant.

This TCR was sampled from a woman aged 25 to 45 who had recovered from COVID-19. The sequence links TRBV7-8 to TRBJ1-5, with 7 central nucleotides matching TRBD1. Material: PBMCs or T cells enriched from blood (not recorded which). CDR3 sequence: CASSLPSWGTAMGQPQHF. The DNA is TGTGCCAGCAGCTTACCCTCATGGGGGACAGCGATGGGTCAGCCCCAGCATTTT.